Listed here are 18 T cell receptor beta chains from one sample, sequenced in a study of shared clonotypes between healthy human individuals. Assay used: immunoSEQ multiplex PCR; TCRdb lists only in-frame clones, some missing. The data show 450,000 or so clones, over 60% seen once. Sequencing input: PBMCs. The receptors were gathered from a woman aged 35 to 49 in good health. Some clones in this sample may be carry-over from other donors' samples.

As regards this clone: The sample holds other DNA sequences that translate to the same CDR3. The gene calls are TRBV5-1 and TRBJ2-1, with TRBD2 matching 7 bases. Looked up from germline, CDR1 is SGHRS and CDR2 is YFSETQ. CDR3 length equals 14 residues. Trimming took 0 bases from V and 6 from J; bases not matched to a gene: 3. This chain's CDR3 is CASSLALAGNEQFF. The CDR3 region has the DNA TGCGCCAGCAGCTTGGCCTTAGCGGGCAATGAGCAGTTCTTC. Full variable domain (rest looked up from reference TRBV5-1 and TRBJ2-1): KAGVTQTPRYLIKTRGQQVTLSCSPISGHRSVSWYQQTPGQGLQFLFEYFSETQRNKGNFPGRFSGRQFSNSRSEMNVSTLELGDSALYLCASSLALAGNEQFFGPGTRLTVL.

The gene calls are TRBV30 and TRBJ1-1; D may be TRBD1 (5 bases). V was trimmed by 3 bases and J by 4 bases, leaving 15 bases between them. CDR3 length equals 14 residues. Germline CDR1 reads GTSNPN; CDR2 reads SVGIG (reference sequence). In DNA form, the CDR3 reads TGTGCCTGGAGCCCGATGGCCGGGGGCACTGAAGCTTTCTTT. This encodes CAWSPMAGGTEAFF.

The V gene is TRBV6-4, the J gene TRBJ1-2, with unresolved D. The V and J ends lost 0 bases and 5 bases respectively, with 7 bases between them. Germline V gene data show CDR1 as MRHNA and CDR2 as SNTAGT. The CDR3 sequence is 13 residues long. The CDR3 reads CASSDSGGYGYTF. The CDR3 region has the DNA TGTGCCAGCAGTGACTCAGGAGGGTATGGCTACACCTTC.

This clone was found many times. The chain combines TRBV6-6 with TRBJ2-2, with 7 bases that match TRBD2. The germline V gene encodes CDR1 MNHNY and CDR2 SVGAGI (reference sequence). The CDR3 runs 15 residues. The V segment lost 4 bases and the J segment 5 bases; nucleotides outside the gene matches: 7. The CDR3 loop reads CASSLPGLSTGELFF. The CDR3 DNA reads TGTGCCAGCAGTTTACCGGGACTATCAACCGGGGAGCTGTTTTTT.

The chain combines TRBV2 with TRBJ2-5, with 8 nucleotides matching TRBD1. Germline CDR1 SNHLY, CDR2 FYNNEI. V shed 5 bases, J shed 2 bases, and the junction held 4 bases outside the gene matches. This CDR3 has 14 amino acids. CDR3 residues: CASSSQGAQETQYF. The CDR3 DNA sequence: TGTGCCAGCAGTTCCCAGGGGGCTCAAGAGACCCAGTACTTC.

This chain links TRBV6-1 with TRBJ2-5; 11 bases agree with TRBD1. This CDR3 contains 14 residues. Unmatched junction bases numbered 5, after V lost 4 bases and J lost 7 bases. Germline loops: CDR1 MNHNS, CDR2 SASEGT. In DNA form, the CDR3 reads TGTGCCAGCAGTGGAAGGGACAGGGGGTCGACCCAGTACTTC. It encodes CASSGRDRGSTQYF.

This clone was picked up many times. The V and J genes are TRBV9 and TRBJ2-5, with 9 positions matching TRBD2. CDR3 length: 15 residues. The germline V gene encodes CDR1 SGDLS and CDR2 YYNGEE. The V segment lost 7 bases and the J segment 1 base; nucleotides outside the gene matches: 8. In DNA form, the CDR3 reads TGTGCCAGCTGTACCGGACTAGCGCCCCAAGAGACCCAGTACTTC. Translated, it gives CASCTGLAPQETQYF.

The chain joins TRBV7-9 to TRBJ1-2; 9 positions agree with TRBD1. Trimming at V came to 6 bases and at J to 7 bases, leaving 9 bases not matched to a gene. The CDR3 sequence is 14 residues long. Germline values: CDR1 SEHNR, CDR2 FQNEAQ (reference sequence). CDR3 sequence reads: CASRPTGGFAGYTF. CDR3 sequence (DNA): TGTGCCAGCAGACCGACAGGGGGGTTTGCTGGCTACACCTTC.

V and J are TRBV7-8 and TRBJ2-7; D possibly corresponds to TRBD1 (7 bases). Trimming left V 2 bases short and J 4 bases short, with 15 bases between. The CDR3 loop spans 15 amino acids. From germline, CDR1 is SGHVS and CDR2 FQNEAQ. CDR3 amino acids: CASSLRYRGLYEQYF. In DNA, the CDR3 is TGTGCCAGCAGCTTACGTTACAGGGGACTGTACGAGCAGTACTTC. Supplemented by reference TRBV7-8 and TRBJ2-7, the full variable domain reads GAGVSQSPRYKVAKRGQDVALRCDPISGHVSLFWYQQALGQGPEFLTYFQNEAQLDKSGLPSDRFFAERPEGSVSTLKIQRTQQEDSAVYLCASSLRYRGLYEQYFGPGTRLTVT.

Worth noting for this clone: This sample includes further DNA sequences coding for the same CDR3. V usage is TRBV28 and J usage is TRBJ1-2; possibly TRBD1 for D (5 bases). Germline V gene sequence: CDR1 MDHEN, CDR2 SYDVKM. This CDR3 region has 12 residues. V dropped 6 bases and J dropped 4 bases, with 9 bases sitting between them. This chain's CDR3 is CASSWGSYGYTF. Written as DNA, the CDR3 is TGTGCCAGCAGCTGGGGGAGCTATGGCTACACCTTC.

The V call is TRBV6-1, the J call TRBJ1-2; D not certain. CDR1 and CDR2 (germline): MNHNS, SASEGT. The CDR3 loop spans 14 amino acids. The V and J ends lost 8 bases and 2 bases respectively, with 15 bases between them. The CDR3 DNA reads TGTGCCAGCTTTTCGCCAGTCCCCAACTATGGCTACACCTTC. Residues: CASFSPVPNYGYTF.

The rearrangement uses TRBV11-2 and TRBJ2-2; D uncertain. V was shortened by 1 base and J by 0 bases, with 9 bases between the two germline ends. Germline-derived CDR1 and CDR2 are SGHAT and FQNNGV. The CDR3 has 16 residues. CDR3 nucleotides: TGTGCCAGCAGCTTAGCCCGAAACACGAACACCGGGGAGCTGTTTTTT. It encodes CASSLARNTNTGELFF.

Concerning this clone itself: A much larger clone lies one base from this, so it may be a read error. The chain employs TRBV29-1 and TRBJ1-2; TRBD1 agrees at 7 bases. The CDR3 is made up of 12 amino acids. The V gene end was trimmed by 3 bases and the J gene end by 7 bases; junction bases not matched to a gene: 5. Germline V gives CDR1 SQVTM, CDR2 ANQGSEA. CDR3 in DNA: TGCAGCGTTGAGCAGACAGGGAGTGGCTACACCTTC. Translated: CSVEQTGSGYTF.

Here the CDR3 DNA reads TGCAGCGTTGATGGGGGCCTCGGCACAGATACGCAGTATTTT. Translating gives CSVDGGLGTDTQYF. The gene calls are TRBV29-1 and TRBJ2-3; possible D gene TRBD1, 6 bases. The CDR3 covers 14 residues. Germline CDR1 is SQVTM and CDR2 is ANQGSEA. V was shortened by 3 bases and J by 1 base, with 11 bases between the two germline ends.

V and J are TRBV7-9 and TRBJ1-1; perhaps TRBD1 as D (6 bases). Germline loops: CDR1 SEHNR, CDR2 FQNEAQ (reference sequence). CDR3 size: 15 residues. Deletions cut 1 base from V and 5 bases from J, with 14 bases between. Here the CDR3 reads CASSLVGGAFTEAFF. CDR3 coding DNA: TGTGCCAGCAGCTTAGTTGGGGGCGCGTTTACTGAAGCTTTCTTT.

The chain is built from TRBV25-1 and TRBJ2-1; the D is unclear. There are 13 residues in the CDR3. Germline V gene lookup returns CDR1 MGHDK and CDR2 SYGVNS. The V end was cut by 4 bases, the J end by 10 bases, with 14 bases between. The CDR3 nucleotides read TGTGCCAGCAGTGCCCGGACCCTGGGGGAGCAGTTCTTC. Translating it yields CASSARTLGEQFF.

The rearrangement joins TRBV2 to TRBJ1-2; D is ambiguous. The V gene's germline CDR1 is SNHLY and CDR2 FYNNEI. This CDR3 is built from 15 residues. V shed 7 bases and J shed 8 bases, with 23 bases lying between them. The CDR3 loop is CASTETRQPLGGYTF. DNA of the CDR3: TGTGCCAGCACCGAGACCCGGCAGCCCCTCGGGGGCTACACCTTC.

This clone was picked up many times. The chain employs TRBV2 and TRBJ1-2; D is undetermined. In germline, CDR1 is SNHLY, CDR2 FYNNEI. The CDR3 loop spans 12 amino acids. V lost 4 bases to trimming and J lost 2 bases, with 5 bases between them. The CDR3 DNA sequence: TGTGCCAGCAGTGCAGGAAACTATGGCTACACCTTC. This codes for CASSAGNYGYTF.